The next 9 T cell receptor beta chains were all read from a single sample in a study of T cell responses to AZD1222 COVID-19 vaccine. Profiling relied on immunoSEQ multiplex PCR, and the TCRdb table lists in-frame clones only, not all of them. The sample records fewer than 130,000 clones, about 94% being singletons. Sequencing used peripheral blood, obtained on day 0 of AZD1222 vaccination. The receptors derive from an adult in good health.

The rearrangement uses TRBV2 and TRBJ1-5, with TRBD1 matching 7 bases. The V and J ends lost 7 bases and 4 bases, in that order; junction bases with no gene match: 7. This CDR3 contains 14 residues. Germline-derived CDR1 and CDR2 are SNHLY and FYNNEI. The CDR3 protein is CASTEAGGNQPQHF. The CDR3 DNA reads as TGTGCCAGCACGGAAGCAGGGGGGAATCAGCCCCAGCATTTT.

The chain combines TRBV6-5 with TRBJ1-2; no reliable D call. The CDR3 consists of 13 residues. Germline CDR1 reads MNHEY; CDR2 reads SVGAGI. V lost 2 bases and J 2 bases, leaving 6 bases between the germline ends. CDR3 nucleotides: TGTGCCAGCAGTTACGACGGGAACTATGGCTACACCTTC. Protein: CASSYDGNYGYTF.

The V call is TRBV9, the J call TRBJ2-2, with D tentatively TRBD1 (6 bases). Per germline, CDR1 SGDLS and CDR2 YYNGEE. The CDR3 has 13 residues. V gave up 7 bases and J gave up 8 bases, with 15 bases separating them. CDR3 DNA: TGTGCCAGCGGGGGACAAGGGGAAGGGGAGCTGTTTTTT. This translates into CASGGQGEGELFF.

This chain links TRBV11-3 with TRBJ2-7, with 8 bases matching TRBD2. In germline, CDR1 is SGHNT, CDR2 YENEEA. This CDR3 is 15 amino acids long. V trimming: 0 bases; J trimming: 4 bases; junction bases outside the gene matches: 5. Here the CDR3 DNA reads TGTGCCAGCAGCTTAGATTCTAGCGGGTCGTACGAGCAGTACTTC. Its translation is CASSLDSSGSYEQYF. The full variable domain, in which reference TRBV11-3 and TRBJ2-7 provide the parts outside the CDR3, is EAGVVQSPRYKIIEKKQPVAFWCNPISGHNTLYWYLQNLGQGPELLIRYENEEAVDDSQLPKDRFSAERLKGVDSTLKIQPAELGDSAVYLCASSLDSSGSYEQYFGPGTRLTVT.

V usage is TRBV19 and J usage is TRBJ1-2; TRBD1 might be the D (6 bases). The length of the CDR3 is 17 residues. Germline assignment: CDR1 LNHDA and CDR2 SQIVND (reference sequence). The V end lost 3 bases, the J end lost 5 bases, and 22 bases lay between the germline ends. CDR3 loop: CASSIPFAGHLGYGYTF. For the CDR3, the DNA is TGTGCCAGTAGTATTCCTTTTGCGGGACATTTAGGATATGGCTACACCTTC.

The CDR3, as DNA: TGTGCCAGCTCACGTTCGACAGGGGCGACTGACACTGAAGCTTTCTTT. Protein sequence: CASSRSTGATDTEAFF. The genes are TRBV18 and TRBJ1-1, with 8 nucleotides matching TRBD1. The V gene end was trimmed by 4 bases and the J gene end by 3 bases; junction bases not matched to a gene: 10. Germline V gene data show CDR1 as KGHSH and CDR2 as LQKENI. The CDR3 runs to 16 residues.

V usage is TRBV27 and J usage is TRBJ2-7; no firm D call. The CDR3 has 15 amino acids. V was trimmed by 5 bases and J by 0 bases, leaving 14 bases between them. Germline CDR1 reads MNHEY; CDR2 reads SMNVEV (reference sequence). The chain's CDR3 is CASSLRAASSYEQYF. DNA for the CDR3: TGTGCCAGCAGTCTCCGGGCCGCTAGCTCCTACGAGCAGTACTTC.

This chain joins TRBV7-2 and TRBJ1-1; D perhaps matches TRBD1 (5 bases). V dropped 4 bases and J dropped 6 bases, with 12 bases sitting between them. Germline values: CDR1 SGHTA, CDR2 FQGNSA. The CDR3 length is 13 residues. CDR3 sequence (DNA): TGTGCCAGCAGCTGGGGGGAGGTCTCTGAAGCTTTCTTT. It specifies CASSWGEVSEAFF.

The DNA of the CDR3 is TGCGCCAGCAGCCAAGATACGGGCACTGAAGCTTTCTTT. Amino acid sequence: CASSQDTGTEAFF. The V gene is TRBV4-1, the J gene TRBJ1-1, with D uncertain. V was trimmed by 0 bases and J by 4 bases, leaving 6 bases between them. Germline V CDR1 and CDR2: MGHRA, YSYEKL. The CDR3 is 13 residues long.